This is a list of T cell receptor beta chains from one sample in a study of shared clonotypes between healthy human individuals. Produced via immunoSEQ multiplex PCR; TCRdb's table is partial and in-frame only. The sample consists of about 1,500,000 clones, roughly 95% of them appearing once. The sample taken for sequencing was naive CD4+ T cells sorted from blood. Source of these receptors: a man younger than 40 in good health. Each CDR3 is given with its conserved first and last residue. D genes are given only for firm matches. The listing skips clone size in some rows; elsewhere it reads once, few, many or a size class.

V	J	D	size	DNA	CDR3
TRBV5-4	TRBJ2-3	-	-	TGTGCCAGCAGCTTGGACGGGGATACGCAGTATTTT	CASSLDGDTQYF
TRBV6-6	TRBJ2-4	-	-	TGTGCCAGCAGCGATTCGCGTATAGCCAAAAACATTCAGTACTTC	CASSDSRIAKNIQYF
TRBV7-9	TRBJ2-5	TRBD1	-	TGTGCCAGCAGCACCAAGACCGGGACAGTTCAAGAGACCCAGTACTTC	CASSTKTGTVQETQYF
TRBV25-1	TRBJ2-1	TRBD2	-	TGTGCCAGCAGTGATCCGGGACTAGCAGCCTACAATGAGCAGTTCTTC	CASSDPGLAAYNEQFF
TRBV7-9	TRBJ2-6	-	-	TGTGCCAGCAGCTTTTTAGGCGCTGGGGCCAACGTCCTGACTTTC	CASSFLGAGANVLTF
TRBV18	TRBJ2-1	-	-	TGTGCCAGCTCACCCCAGGGGAATGAGCAGTTCTTC	CASSPQGNEQFF
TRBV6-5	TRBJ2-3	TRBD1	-	TGTGCCAGCAGTTACCCTGGACAGGGGGATACGCAGTATTTT	CASSYPGQGDTQYF
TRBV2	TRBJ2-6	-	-	TGTGCCAGCAACCTCGGCGGAGCCCACTCTGGGGCCAACGTCCTGACTTTC	CASNLGGAHSGANVLTF
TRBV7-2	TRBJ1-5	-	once	TGTGCCAGCAGCCTAGAGTGGGGGTCAGGTAATCAGCCCCAGCATTTT	CASSLEWGSGNQPQHF
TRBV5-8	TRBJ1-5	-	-	TGTGCCAGCGGGGGAGCGGGGCCCCAGCATTTT	CASGGAGPQHF
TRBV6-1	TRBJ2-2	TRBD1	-	TGTGCCAGCAGTCTTACAGGGGTCACCGGGGAGCTGTTTTTT	CASSLTGVTGELFF
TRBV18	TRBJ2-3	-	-	TGTGCCAGCTCACCATTGGGAAGTCCCGATACGCAGTATTTT	CASSPLGSPDTQYF
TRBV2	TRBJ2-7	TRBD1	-	TGTGCCAGCACCCCCGATCGGACAGGACCTAACGAGCAGTACTTC	CASTPDRTGPNEQYF
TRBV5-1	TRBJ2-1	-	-	TGCGCCAGCAGCTTGGAGCGGGTCTCCTACAATGAGCAGTTCTTC	CASSLERVSYNEQFF
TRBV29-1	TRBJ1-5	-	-	TGCAGCGTTGATAGTTTGAAGTATCAGCCCCAGCATTTT	CSVDSLKYQPQHF
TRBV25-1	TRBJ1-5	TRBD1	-	TGTGCCAGCAAGGACAGGGTCAATCAGCCCCAGCATTTT	CASKDRVNQPQHF
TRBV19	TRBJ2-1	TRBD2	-	TGTGCCAGTAGCCTAGACGGACTAGCGAATCCCTGGGGGGAGCAGTTCTTC	CASSLDGLANPWGEQFF
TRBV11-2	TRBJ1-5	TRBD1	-	TGTGCCAGCAGCTTATCGGGACAGCACAATCAGCCCCAGCATTTT	CASSLSGQHNQPQHF
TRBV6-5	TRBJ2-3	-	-	TGTGCCAGCAAGACCACAGGGTCCGGCACAGATACGCAGTATTTT	CASKTTGSGTDTQYF
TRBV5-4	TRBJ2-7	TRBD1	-	TGTGCCAGCATCATGACGGATGGCAGGGGGATTCGCGAGCAGTACTTC	CASIMTDGRGIREQYF
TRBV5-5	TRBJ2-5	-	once	TGTGCCAGCATCCCGGCGAAGGGAGAGACCCAGTACTTC	CASIPAKGETQYF
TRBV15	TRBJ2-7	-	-	TGTGCCACAAGCGGGGCCCGGTCATACAGGGACTACGAGCAGTACTTC	CATSGARSYRDYEQYF
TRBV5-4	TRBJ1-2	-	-	TGTGCCAGCAGGGGGGACGGCGACTATGGCTACACCTTC	CASRGDGDYGYTF
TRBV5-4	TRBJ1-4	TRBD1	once	TGTGCCAGCAGACGGGACAGTGCAACTAATGAAAAACTGTTTTTT	CASRRDSATNEKLFF
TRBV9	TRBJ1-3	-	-	TGTGCCAGCAGCGTAGCATCGGCTCCCGTCTCTGGAAACACCATATATTTT	CASSVASAPVSGNTIYF
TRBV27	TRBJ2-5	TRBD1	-	TGTGCCAGCAGCTTGCAGGGGGCTGAAGAGACCCAGTACTTC	CASSLQGAEETQYF
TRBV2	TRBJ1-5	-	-	TGTGCCAGCAGTGTTCAGGGCCTTAGGGCCCAGCATTTT	CASSVQGLRAQHF
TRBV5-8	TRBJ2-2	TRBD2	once	TGTGCCAGCAGCCCTCGATTACGGACTAGCGGGAGGTGGGGCACCGGGGAGCTGTTTTTT	CASSPRLRTSGRWGTGELFF
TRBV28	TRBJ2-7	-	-	TGTGCCAGCTTATCGGATGGATACGAGCAGTACTTC	CASLSDGYEQYF
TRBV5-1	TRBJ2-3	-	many	TGCGCCAGCAGCTTGGCAGATACGCAGTATTTT	CASSLADTQYF
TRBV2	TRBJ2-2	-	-	TGTGCCAGCAGTATTAGACAGTTGGGTAACACCGGGGAGCTGTTTTTT	CASSIRQLGNTGELFF
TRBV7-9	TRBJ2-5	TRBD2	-	TGTGCCAGCACCGCGCGGGGGGACCTCCGCAAGACCCAGTACTTC	CASTARGDLRKTQYF
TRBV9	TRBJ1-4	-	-	TGTGCCAGCAGCGGGAGTGCAACTAATGAAAAACTGTTTTTT	CASSGSATNEKLFF
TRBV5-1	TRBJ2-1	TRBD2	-	TGCGCCAGCAGCTTGCCCAGGGTCGACCCGGGACTAGCGGGAGTGCGGAGCTCCTACAATGAGCAGTTCTTC	CASSLPRVDPGLAGVRSSYNEQFF
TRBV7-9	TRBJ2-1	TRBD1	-	TGTGCCAGCAGCTCCGACGGGACAGGCGGCGCGAGCTCCTACAATGAGCAGTTCTTC	CASSSDGTGGASSYNEQFF
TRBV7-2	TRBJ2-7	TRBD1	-	TGTGCCAGCAGCTTAGTTTGGACAGGGTCCGAGCAGTACTTC	CASSLVWTGSEQYF
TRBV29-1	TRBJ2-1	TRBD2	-	TGCAGCGTTCAGACTAGCCCACCCGTGAATGAGCAGTTCTTC	CSVQTSPPVNEQFF
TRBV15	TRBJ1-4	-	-	TGTGCCACCAGCAGGGAGACTGCAACTAATGAAAAACTGTTTTTT	CATSRETATNEKLFF
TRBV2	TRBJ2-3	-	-	TGTGCCAGCAGACTTAGGGGGACCACAGATACGCAGTATTTT	CASRLRGTTDTQYF